Detailed here is one T cell receptor beta chain. Unmatched junction bases numbered 4, after V lost 5 bases and J lost 5 bases. The CDR3 length is 12 residues. CDR1 and CDR2 from the germline V gene are SQVTM and ANQGSEA. This specimen comes from a study of beta chain features in type 1 diabetes. Reverse transcription of all isolated RNA meant that expressed TCRB transcripts were sequenced. Produced via immunoSEQ multiplex PCR; TCRdb's table is partial and in-frame only. The sample lists some 330,000 clones, approximately 11% seen once, with around 0.015% in the top ten. The chain uses TRBV29-1 and TRBJ1-2; 8 bases match TRBD1. The receptor comes from a woman in her 30s in good health. What was sequenced was naive CD4+ T cells from blood. CDR3 in DNA: TGCAGCGTTCAACAGGGGGGATATGGCTACACCTTC. Translating it yields CSVQQGGYGYTF.